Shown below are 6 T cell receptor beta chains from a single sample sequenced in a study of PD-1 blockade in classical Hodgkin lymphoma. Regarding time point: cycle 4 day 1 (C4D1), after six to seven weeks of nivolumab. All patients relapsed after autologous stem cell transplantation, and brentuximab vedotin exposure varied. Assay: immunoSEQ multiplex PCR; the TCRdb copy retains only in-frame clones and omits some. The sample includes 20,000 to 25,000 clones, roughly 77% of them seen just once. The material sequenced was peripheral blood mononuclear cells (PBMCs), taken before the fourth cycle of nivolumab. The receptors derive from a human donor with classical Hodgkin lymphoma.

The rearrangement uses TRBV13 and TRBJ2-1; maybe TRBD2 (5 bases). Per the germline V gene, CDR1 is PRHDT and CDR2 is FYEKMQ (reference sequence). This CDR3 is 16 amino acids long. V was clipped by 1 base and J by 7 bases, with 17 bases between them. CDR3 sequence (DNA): TGTGCCAGCAGCTTAGTTTCTTTTTGGGAGCCGAATGAGCAGTTCTTC. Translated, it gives CASSLVSFWEPNEQFF.

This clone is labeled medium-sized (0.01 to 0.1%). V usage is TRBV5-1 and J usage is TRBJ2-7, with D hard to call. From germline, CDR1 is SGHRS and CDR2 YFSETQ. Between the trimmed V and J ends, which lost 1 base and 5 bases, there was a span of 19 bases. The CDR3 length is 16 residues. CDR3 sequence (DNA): TGCGCCAGCAGCTTGTTGGCCGGAGCTGGTTCGAACGAGCAGTACTTC. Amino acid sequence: CASSLLAGAGSNEQYF. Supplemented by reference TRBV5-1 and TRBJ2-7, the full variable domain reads KAGVTQTPRYLIKTRGQQVTLSCSPISGHRSVSWYQQTPGQGLQFLFEYFSETQRNKGNFPGRFSGRQFSNSRSEMNVSTLELGDSALYLCASSLLAGAGSNEQYFGPGTRLTVT.

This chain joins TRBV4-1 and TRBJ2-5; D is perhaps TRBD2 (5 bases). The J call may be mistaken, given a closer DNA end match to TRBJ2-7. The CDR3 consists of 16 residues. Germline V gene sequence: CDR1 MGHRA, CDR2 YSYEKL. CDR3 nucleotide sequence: TGCGCCAGCAGCCAACATACGGGGAGCCCTGCCTACGAGCAGTACTTC. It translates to CASSQHTGSPAYEQYF.

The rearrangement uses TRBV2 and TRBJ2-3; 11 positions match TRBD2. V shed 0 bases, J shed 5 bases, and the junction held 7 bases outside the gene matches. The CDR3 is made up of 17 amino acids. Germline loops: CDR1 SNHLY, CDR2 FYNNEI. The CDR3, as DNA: TGTGCCAGCAGTGAAGCGCTTCTAGCGGGAGGTAAAGATACGCAGTATTTT. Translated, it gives CASSEALLAGGKDTQYF.

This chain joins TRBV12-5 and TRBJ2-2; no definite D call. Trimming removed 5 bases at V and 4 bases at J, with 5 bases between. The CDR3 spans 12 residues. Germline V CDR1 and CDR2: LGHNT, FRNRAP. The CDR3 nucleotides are TGTGCTAGTGGTCCTACCACCGGGGAGCTGTTTTTT. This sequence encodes CASGPTTGELFF.

The CDR3: CASSIDTVGGAIYGYTF. The CDR3 DNA reads as TGTGCCAGTAGTATAGATACTGTGGGGGGCGCAATATATGGCTACACCTTC. The chain has TRBV19 and TRBJ1-2, with TRBD1 as a possible D gene (6 bases). V lost 0 bases, J lost 5 bases, and 19 bases lay in between. Germline CDR1 is LNHDA and CDR2 is SQIVND (reference sequence). The length of the CDR3 is 17 residues.